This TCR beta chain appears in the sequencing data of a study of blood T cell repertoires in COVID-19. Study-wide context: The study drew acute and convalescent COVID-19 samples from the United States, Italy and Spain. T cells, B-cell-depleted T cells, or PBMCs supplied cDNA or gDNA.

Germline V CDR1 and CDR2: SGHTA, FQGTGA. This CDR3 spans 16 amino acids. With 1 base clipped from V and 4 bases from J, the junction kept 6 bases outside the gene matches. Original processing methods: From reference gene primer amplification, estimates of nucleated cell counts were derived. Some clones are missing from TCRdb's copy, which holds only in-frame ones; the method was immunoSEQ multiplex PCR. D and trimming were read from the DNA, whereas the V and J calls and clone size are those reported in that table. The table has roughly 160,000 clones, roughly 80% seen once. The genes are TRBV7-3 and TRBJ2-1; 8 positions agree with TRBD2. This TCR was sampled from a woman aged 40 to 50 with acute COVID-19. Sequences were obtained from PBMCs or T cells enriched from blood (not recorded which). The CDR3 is CASSLIGGGRYNEQFF. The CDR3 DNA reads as TGTGCCAGCAGCTTAATCGGGGGCGGGAGGTACAATGAGCAGTTCTTC.